This T cell receptor (beta chain) was sequenced for a study of cytomegalovirus exposure and HLA in healthy donors. Researchers ran the PCR with 60 Vbeta and 13 Jbeta primers. Assay: immunoSEQ multiplex PCR; the TCRdb copy retains only in-frame clones and omits some. The sample table includes approximately 42,000 clones. Overall study results and limits: Per a later analysis, HLA-associated TCR beta chains showed more clonal expansion than other, equally common TCR beta chains.

About this clone: No antigen is known for it.

This clonotype was obtained from a male donor in good health and CMV-seronegative. The sequenced sample was PBMCs.

The chain's CDR3 is CASSDSGQAFSEQYF. CDR3 DNA sequence: TGTGCCAGTAGCGATTCGGGACAGGCGTTTTCCGAGCAGTACTTC. The chain carries TRBV19 and TRBJ2-7, with 8 bases that match TRBD1. CDR1 and CDR2 (germline): LNHDA, SQIVND (reference sequence). This CDR3 is 15 amino acids long. V lost 6 bases, J lost 6 bases, and 13 bases stayed unmatched.